Described below is a single T cell receptor (beta chain) sequence and its context. The antigen remains unidentified. Arm-PCR of CDR3 regions and iRepertoire HTBI primers were used to build TCR beta libraries. TCRdb re-analysed the multiplex PCR reads in MiXCR, keeping a single row per CDR3 protein. The table lists a few hundred thousand distinct CDR3 sequences, 22% of them singletons, with more than 50% in the top ten. This sample stems from a study of regulatory T cells in long-lasting Graves disease. This CDR3 region has 14 residues. Germline CDR1 reads MDHEN; CDR2 reads SYDVKM. V dropped 5 bases and J dropped 7; count of bases not matched to a gene: 7. General study results and limits: Persistent patients had more shared public clonotypes (around 2,700) than new patients (roughly 970). Less diverse TCR repertoires were seen in persistent Graves' patients than in newly diagnosed ones. Tissue studied was limited to peripheral blood, excluding thyroid tissue.

Time point here: persistent/refractory GD, antithyroid drugs over 5 years with positive TRAb. Preparation of the TCR library used RNA extracted from PBMCs. The chain employs TRBV28 and TRBJ2-2; the match to TRBD1 covers 7 bases. This TCR derives from a female donor with Graves disease. Specimen: peripheral blood mononuclear cells (PBMCs), collected when the disease was refractory, from a patient treated with antithyroid drugs. This CDR3 is CASSKGQVGGELFF. In DNA form, the CDR3 reads TGTGCCAGCAGTAAAGGACAGGTCGGCGGGGAGCTGTTTTTT.